This TCR beta chain was retrieved from a study of response to subunit inactivated influenza vaccine. Study-wide results and limits: The study's authors posited that every seasonal influenza vaccination enlists few new T cells.

On this clonotype itself: The antigen is not known.

This CDR3 has 14 amino acids. Germline V gene sequence: CDR1 LGHDT, CDR2 YNNKEL (reference sequence). Trimming pared 5 bases from V and 3 bases from J, leaving 14 bases between. TCRdb re-analysed the RT-PCR reads in MiXCR, keeping a single row per CDR3 protein. Among hundreds of thousands of distinct CDR3 sequences listed, 12% to 15% were seen once. The sequences come from PBMCs from blood, collected 14 days before vaccination. This chain links TRBV3-1 with TRBJ2-7; D is tentatively TRBD1 or TRBD2 (6 bases each). This TCR derives from a man aged 50 to 60 who received an inactivated influenza vaccine. CDR3 sequence reads: CASSFLGGSYEQYF. CDR3 DNA: TGTGCCAGCAGCTTCCTAGGGGGGAGCTACGAGCAGTACTTC.